Following are 14 T cell receptor beta chains from one sample sequenced in a study of T cells in Graves' hyperthyroidism and ophthalmopathy. RNA transcripts gave rise to amplified TCR beta CDR3 regions. A set of HTBI primers served as the primers for a first-round RT-PCR of the TCR CDR3. From the multiplex PCR reads, TCRdb called clonotypes with MiXCR, one entry per CDR3 protein. The top ten clones hold roughly 18% of a sample with 500,000 to 650,000 distinct CDR3 sequences, 17% of them seen once. The sample comprised blood. These receptors were obtained from a woman aged 18-29 years with Graves' ophthalmopathy.

This clonotype was detected ten times or more. The J gene is TRBJ2-1, the V gene TRBV3-1; 8 nucleotides match TRBD2. Trimming removed 4 bases from V and 0 bases from J; junction bases left unmatched: 5. Germline CDR1 and CDR2: LGHDT and YNNKEL (reference sequence). The CDR3 is 16 residues long. CDR3 amino acids: CASSLQRGSSYNEQFF. The DNA of the CDR3 is TGTGCCAGCAGCCTTCAGCGGGGGAGCTCCTACAATGAGCAGTTCTTC.

This clonotype appeared many times. The gene calls are TRBV27 and TRBJ1-2, with 8 positions matching TRBD1. The V gene's germline CDR1 is MNHEY and CDR2 SMNVEV (reference sequence). With V trimmed by 0 bases and J by 2 bases, 2 bases remained unmatched. The CDR3 sequence is 15 residues long. CDR3 loop: CASSLSTGANYGYTF. Here the CDR3 DNA reads TGTGCCAGCAGTTTATCGACAGGGGCAAACTATGGCTACACCTTC.

This clonotype occurred a few times. The chain combines TRBV10-3 with TRBJ1-1; tentatively, D is TRBD1 (5 bases). Between the trimmed V and J ends, which lost 4 bases and 4 bases, there was a span of 16 bases. The V gene's germline CDR1 is ENHRY and CDR2 SYGVKD. This CDR3 comprises 15 residues. DNA of the CDR3: TGTGCCATCAGTGGGGGGTCGCCTGTGGCCACTGAAGCTTTCTTT. As protein: CAISGGSPVATEAFF.

The chain is built from TRBV4-3 and TRBJ2-5; 12 positions agree with TRBD2. The trim removed 1 base at V and 4 bases at J, leaving 10 bases unmatched. This CDR3 is 18 amino acids long. Germline loops: CDR1 LGHNA, CDR2 YSLEER. In DNA form, the CDR3 reads TGCGCCAGCAGCCAAGGGCTAGCGGGAGGGGCAGAGAGAGAGACCCAGTACTTC. Translation gives CASSQGLAGGAERETQYF.

This clonotype was detected a few times. V is TRBV7-9 and J is TRBJ2-1; 11 nucleotides match TRBD1. V lost 5 bases, J lost 6 bases, and 3 bases stayed unmatched. The CDR3 consists of 14 residues. Germline values: CDR1 SEHNR, CDR2 FQNEAQ (reference sequence). This CDR3 reads CASSPGTGGNEQFF. CDR3 nucleotide sequence: TGTGCCAGCAGCCCTGGGACAGGGGGCAATGAGCAGTTCTTC.

The sample holds many counts of this clonotype. The CDR3: CASSLPGVNTEAFF. DNA of the CDR3: TGCGCCAGCAGCTTGCCAGGGGTGAACACTGAAGCTTTCTTT. The V and J genes are TRBV5-1 and TRBJ1-1, with D possibly being TRBD1 (6 bases). The CDR3 has 14 amino acids. V dropped 1 base and J dropped 0 bases, with 7 bases sitting between them. From germline, CDR1 is SGHRS and CDR2 YFSETQ.

The gene calls are TRBV27 and TRBJ1-1; D may be TRBD1 (5 bases). V lost 5 bases and J 5 bases, leaving 21 bases between the germline ends. The V gene's germline CDR1 is MNHEY and CDR2 SMNVEV (reference sequence). The CDR3 totals 16 residues. The chain's CDR3 is CASSPSVGDWDTEAFF. In DNA, the CDR3 is TGTGCCAGCAGTCCCTCGGTGGGGGACTGGGATACTGAAGCTTTCTTT.

The chain uses TRBV7-4 and TRBJ2-2; the match to TRBD1 covers 7 bases. J gave up 4 bases and V 2 bases, and 7 bases lay outside the gene matches. Germline V lookup: CDR1 SGHVT, CDR2 SQSDAQ. This CDR3 spans 16 amino acids. The chain's CDR3 is CASSLPGTAGTGELFF. The CDR3 DNA is TGTGCCAGCAGCTTACCCGGGACAGCCGGCACCGGGGAGCTGTTTTTT.

This clonotype occurred a few times. The genes are TRBV3-1 and TRBJ2-5; D uncertain. The length of the CDR3 is 14 residues. The germline gives CDR1 LGHDT, CDR2 YNNKEL (reference sequence). Between the trimmed V and J ends, which lost 4 bases and 4 bases, there was a span of 13 bases. The CDR3 loop reads CASSPRPGGETQYF. CDR3 DNA: TGTGCCAGCAGCCCCCGGCCGGGTGGAGAGACCCAGTACTTC.

This clonotype was picked up many times. The CDR3 bases are TGTGCCAGCAACCCAAATAGGGGGCGCAACCTTAAAAACATTCAGTACTTC. Residues: CASNPNRGRNLKNIQYF. V is TRBV2 and J is TRBJ2-4; the match to TRBD1 covers 7 bases. The CDR3 runs to 17 residues. CDR1 SNHLY and CDR2 FYNNEI come from the germline V gene. The trim removed 7 bases at V and 4 bases at J, leaving 16 bases unmatched.

This clonotype has at least ten counts. The CDR3 sequence: CASSVDRGITEAFF. CDR3 nucleotide sequence: TGTGCCAGCTCGGTGGACAGGGGCATAACTGAAGCTTTCTTT. The chain links TRBV6-2 or TRBV6-3 to TRBJ1-1, with TRBD1 matching 9 bases. The V gene end was trimmed by 8 bases and the J gene end by 5 bases; junction bases not matched to a gene: 9. This CDR3 comprises 14 residues. The germline V gene encodes CDR1 MNHEY and CDR2 SVGEGT.

This clonotype was seen more than once but under ten times. This chain connects TRBV4-1 to TRBJ1-5; no clear D. Trimming removed 4 bases from V and 11 bases from J, with 18 bases in between. The length of the CDR3 is 14 residues. Germline-derived CDR1 and CDR2 are MGHRA and YSYEKL. Written as DNA, the CDR3 is TGCGCCAGCAGCCGCGACCGAGTTACGTTGTCCCAGCATTTT. Amino acid sequence: CASSRDRVTLSQHF.

Ten or more counts support this clonotype. The rearrangement links TRBV9 to TRBJ1-1; weak D call: TRBD1 (6 bases). CDR1 SGDLS and CDR2 YYNGEE come from the germline V gene. Trimming stripped 4 bases from V and 2 bases from J, with 15 bases between. The CDR3 has 15 amino acids. The CDR3 loop is CASSILGTFNTEAFF. The CDR3 bases are TGTGCCAGCAGCATACTGGGGACATTTAACACTGAAGCTTTCTTT.

The chain links TRBV20-1 to TRBJ2-1; TRBD2 agrees at 10 bases. The CDR3 runs 15 residues. Looked up from germline, CDR1 is DFQATT and CDR2 is SNEGSKA (reference sequence). J was trimmed by 6 bases and V by 6 bases; bases with no gene match: 11. CDR3 sequence (DNA): TGCAGTGCGCTTAAAGGCTCTAGCGGGGGCAATGAGCAGTTCTTC. This translates into CSALKGSSGGNEQFF.